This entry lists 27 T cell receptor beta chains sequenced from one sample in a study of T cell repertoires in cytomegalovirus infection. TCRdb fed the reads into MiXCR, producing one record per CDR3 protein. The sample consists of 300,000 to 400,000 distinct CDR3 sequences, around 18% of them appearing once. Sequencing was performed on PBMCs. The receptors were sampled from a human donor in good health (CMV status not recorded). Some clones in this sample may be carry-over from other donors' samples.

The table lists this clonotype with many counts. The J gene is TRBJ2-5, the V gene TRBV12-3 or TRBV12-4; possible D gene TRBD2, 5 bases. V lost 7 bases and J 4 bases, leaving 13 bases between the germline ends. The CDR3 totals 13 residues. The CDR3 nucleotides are TGTGCCAGCACCCCCGGGGAAGGAGAGACCCAGTACTTC. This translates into CASTPGEGETQYF.

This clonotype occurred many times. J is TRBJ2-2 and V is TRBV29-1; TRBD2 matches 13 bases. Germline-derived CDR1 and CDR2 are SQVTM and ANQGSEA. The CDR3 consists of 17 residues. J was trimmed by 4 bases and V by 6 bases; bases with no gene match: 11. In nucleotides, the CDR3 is TGCAGCGTCGAGACTAGCGGGAGGACTTATGGCACCGGGGAGCTGTTTTTT. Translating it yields CSVETSGRTYGTGELFF.

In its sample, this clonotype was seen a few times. This CDR3 is CAINEKNRDRGGLSNQPQHF. CDR3 in DNA: TGTGCCATCAATGAAAAAAACCGGGACAGGGGGGGACTAAGCAATCAGCCCCAGCATTTT. The chain has TRBV10-3 and TRBJ1-5; 11 bases map to TRBD1. The germline gives CDR1 ENHRY, CDR2 SYGVKD. The CDR3 is 20 amino acids. V dropped 7 bases and J dropped 1; count of bases not matched to a gene: 18.

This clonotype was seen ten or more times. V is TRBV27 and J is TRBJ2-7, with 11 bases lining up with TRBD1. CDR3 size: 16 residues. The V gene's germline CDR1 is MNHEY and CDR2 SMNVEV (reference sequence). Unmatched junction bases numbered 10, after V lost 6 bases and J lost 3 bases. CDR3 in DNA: TGTGCCAGCAGCCGACGATCGGACAGGGGGCTCTACGAGCAGTACTTC. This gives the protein CASSRRSDRGLYEQYF.

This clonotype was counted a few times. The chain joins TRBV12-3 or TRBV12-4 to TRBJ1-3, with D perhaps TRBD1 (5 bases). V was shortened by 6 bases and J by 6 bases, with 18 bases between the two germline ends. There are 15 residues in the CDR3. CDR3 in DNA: TGTGCCAGCAGGGCAGGGAGACTTCAGGAAAACACCATATATTTT. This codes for CASRAGRLQENTIYF.

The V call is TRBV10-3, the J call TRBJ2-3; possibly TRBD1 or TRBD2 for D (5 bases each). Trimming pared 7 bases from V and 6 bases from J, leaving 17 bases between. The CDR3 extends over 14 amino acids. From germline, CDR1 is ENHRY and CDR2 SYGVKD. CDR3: CAITGPRASDTQYF. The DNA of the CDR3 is TGTGCCATCACGGGACCCCGGGCGTCCGATACGCAGTATTTT.

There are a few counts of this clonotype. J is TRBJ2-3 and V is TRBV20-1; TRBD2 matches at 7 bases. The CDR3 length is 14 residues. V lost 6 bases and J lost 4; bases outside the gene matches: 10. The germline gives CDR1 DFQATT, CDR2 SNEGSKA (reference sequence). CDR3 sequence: CSAPWRGGADTQYF. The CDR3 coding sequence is TGCAGTGCCCCTTGGCGGGGAGGGGCAGATACGCAGTATTTT.

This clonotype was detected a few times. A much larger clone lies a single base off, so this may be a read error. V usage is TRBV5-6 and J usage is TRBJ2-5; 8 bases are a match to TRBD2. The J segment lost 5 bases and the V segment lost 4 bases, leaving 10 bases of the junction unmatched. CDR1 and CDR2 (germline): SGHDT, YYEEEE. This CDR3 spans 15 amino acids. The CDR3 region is CASSRSGVHAETQYF. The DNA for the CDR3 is TGTGCCAGCAGCCGTAGCGGGGTGCATGCGGAGACCCAGTACTTC.

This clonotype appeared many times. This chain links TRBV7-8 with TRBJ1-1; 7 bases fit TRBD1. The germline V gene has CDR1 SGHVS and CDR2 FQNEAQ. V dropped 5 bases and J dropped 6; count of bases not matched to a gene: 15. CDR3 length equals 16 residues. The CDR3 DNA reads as TGTGCCAGCAGCCGGTTCGTCATACAGGGGTGGGCTGAAGCTTTCTTT. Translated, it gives CASSRFVIQGWAEAFF.

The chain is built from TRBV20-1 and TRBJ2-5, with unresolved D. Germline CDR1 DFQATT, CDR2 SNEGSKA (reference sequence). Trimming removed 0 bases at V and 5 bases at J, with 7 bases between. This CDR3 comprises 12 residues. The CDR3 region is CSAREVKETQYF. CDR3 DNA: TGCAGTGCTAGAGAAGTAAAGGAGACCCAGTACTTC.

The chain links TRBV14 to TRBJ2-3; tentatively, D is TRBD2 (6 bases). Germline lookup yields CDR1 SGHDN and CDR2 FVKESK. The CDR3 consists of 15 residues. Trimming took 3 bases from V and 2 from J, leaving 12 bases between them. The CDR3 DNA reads TGTGCCAGCAGCCACTGGATAGCGGTCACAGATACGCAGTATTTT. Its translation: CASSHWIAVTDTQYF.

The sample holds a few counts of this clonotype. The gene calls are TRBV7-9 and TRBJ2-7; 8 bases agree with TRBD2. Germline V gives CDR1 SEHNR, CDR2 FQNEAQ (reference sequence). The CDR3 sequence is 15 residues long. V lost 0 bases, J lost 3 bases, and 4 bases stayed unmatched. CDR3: CASSLASGSHYEQYF. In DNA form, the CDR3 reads TGTGCCAGCAGCTTAGCCAGCGGGAGTCACTACGAGCAGTACTTC.

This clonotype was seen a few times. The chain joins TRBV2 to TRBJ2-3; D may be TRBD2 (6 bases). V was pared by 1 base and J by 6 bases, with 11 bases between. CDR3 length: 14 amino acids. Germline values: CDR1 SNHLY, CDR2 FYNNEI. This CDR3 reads CASSEGTRGDTQYF. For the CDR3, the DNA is TGTGCCAGCAGTGAAGGGACACGGGGGGATACGCAGTATTTT.

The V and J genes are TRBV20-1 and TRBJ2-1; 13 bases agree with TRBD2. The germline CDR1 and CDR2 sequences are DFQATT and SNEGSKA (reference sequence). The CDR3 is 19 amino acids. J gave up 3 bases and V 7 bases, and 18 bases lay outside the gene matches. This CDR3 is CSVVLSGTSGTPGYNEQFF. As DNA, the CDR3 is TGCAGTGTTGTATTATCCGGGACTAGCGGGACCCCGGGCTACAATGAGCAGTTCTTC.

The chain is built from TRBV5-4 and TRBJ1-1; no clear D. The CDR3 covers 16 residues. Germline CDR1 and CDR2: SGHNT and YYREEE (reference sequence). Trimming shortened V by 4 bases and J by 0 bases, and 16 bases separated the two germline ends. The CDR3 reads CASSLGREYMNTEAFF. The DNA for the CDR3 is TGTGCCAGCAGCCTCGGGCGCGAATATATGAACACTGAAGCTTTCTTT.

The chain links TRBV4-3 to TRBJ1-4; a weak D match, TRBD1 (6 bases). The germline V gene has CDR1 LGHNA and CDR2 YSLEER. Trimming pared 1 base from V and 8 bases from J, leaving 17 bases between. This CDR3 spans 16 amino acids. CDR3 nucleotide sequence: TGCGCCAGCAGCCAAGTCTATTACGGGGGCAACGAAAAACTGTTTTTT. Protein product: CASSQVYYGGNEKLFF.

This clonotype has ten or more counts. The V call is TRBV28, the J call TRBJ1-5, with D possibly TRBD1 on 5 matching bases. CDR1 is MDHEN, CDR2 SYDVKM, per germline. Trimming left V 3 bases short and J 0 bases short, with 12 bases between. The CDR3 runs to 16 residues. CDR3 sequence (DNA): TGTGCCAGCAGTTTGCCTGACAGACGTAGCAATCAGCCCCAGCATTTT. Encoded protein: CASSLPDRRSNQPQHF.

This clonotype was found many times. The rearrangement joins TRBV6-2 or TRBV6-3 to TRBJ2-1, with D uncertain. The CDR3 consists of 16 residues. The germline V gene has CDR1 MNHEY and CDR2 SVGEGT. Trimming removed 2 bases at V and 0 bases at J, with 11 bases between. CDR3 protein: CASSYHDWSSYNEQFF. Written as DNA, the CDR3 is TGTGCCAGCAGTTACCATGACTGGAGCTCCTACAATGAGCAGTTCTTC.

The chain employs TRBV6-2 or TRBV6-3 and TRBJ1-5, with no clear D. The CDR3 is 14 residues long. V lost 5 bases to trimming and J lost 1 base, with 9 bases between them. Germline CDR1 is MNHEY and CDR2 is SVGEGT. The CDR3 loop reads CASSSDKSNQPQHF. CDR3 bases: TGTGCCAGCAGTAGCGACAAGAGCAATCAGCCCCAGCATTTT.

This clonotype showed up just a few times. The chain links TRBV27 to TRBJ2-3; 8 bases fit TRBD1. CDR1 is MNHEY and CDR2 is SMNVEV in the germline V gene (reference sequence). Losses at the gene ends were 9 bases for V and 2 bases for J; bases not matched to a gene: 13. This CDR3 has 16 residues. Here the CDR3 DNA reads TGTGCCAGTAGACCCGGGACAGGACATCCCACAGATACGCAGTATTTT. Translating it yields CASRPGTGHPTDTQYF.

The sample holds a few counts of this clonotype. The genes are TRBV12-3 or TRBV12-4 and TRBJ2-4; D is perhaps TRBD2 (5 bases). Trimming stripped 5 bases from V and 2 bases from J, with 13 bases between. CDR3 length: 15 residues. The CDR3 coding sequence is TGTGCCAGCAGTCCGGGTGAGGGAACCAAAAACATTCAGTACTTC. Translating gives CASSPGEGTKNIQYF.

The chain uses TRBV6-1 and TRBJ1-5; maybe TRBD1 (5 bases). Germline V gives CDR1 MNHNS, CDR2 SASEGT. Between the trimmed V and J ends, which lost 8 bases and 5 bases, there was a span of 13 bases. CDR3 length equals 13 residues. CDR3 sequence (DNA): TGTGCCAGCCTCGGGGACTCTTATCAGCCCCAGCATTTT. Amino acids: CASLGDSYQPQHF.

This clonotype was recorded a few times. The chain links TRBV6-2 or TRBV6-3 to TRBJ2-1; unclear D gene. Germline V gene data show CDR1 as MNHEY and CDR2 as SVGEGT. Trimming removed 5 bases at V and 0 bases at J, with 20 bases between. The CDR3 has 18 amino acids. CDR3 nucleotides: TGTGCCAGCAGTCCCATCTATGGGCCCGCGAGCTCCTACAATGAGCAGTTCTTC. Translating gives CASSPIYGPASSYNEQFF.

Here the CDR3 DNA reads TGTGCCAGCAGAGACAGCGGGGGGGCCGGGGAGACCCAGTACTTC. Protein product: CASRDSGGAGETQYF. The rearrangement links TRBV6-5 to TRBJ2-5, with 10 bases fitting TRBD2. There are 15 residues in the CDR3. V dropped 6 bases and J dropped 5; count of bases not matched to a gene: 9. The germline V gene has CDR1 MNHEY and CDR2 SVGAGI.

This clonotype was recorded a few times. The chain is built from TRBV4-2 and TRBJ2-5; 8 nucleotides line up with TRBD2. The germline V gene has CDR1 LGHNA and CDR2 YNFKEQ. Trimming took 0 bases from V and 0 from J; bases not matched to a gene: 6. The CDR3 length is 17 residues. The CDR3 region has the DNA TGTGCCAGCAGCCAAGATCAGGCGGGGGGCCACCAAGAGACCCAGTACTTC. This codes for CASSQDQAGGHQETQYF.

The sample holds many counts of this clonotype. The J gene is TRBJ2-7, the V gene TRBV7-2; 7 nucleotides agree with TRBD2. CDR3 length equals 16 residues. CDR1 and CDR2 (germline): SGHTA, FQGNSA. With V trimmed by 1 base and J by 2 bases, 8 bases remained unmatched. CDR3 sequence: CASSLGGLGGTYEQYF. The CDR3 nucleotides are TGTGCCAGCAGCTTAGGAGGGTTGGGGGGGACCTACGAGCAGTACTTC.

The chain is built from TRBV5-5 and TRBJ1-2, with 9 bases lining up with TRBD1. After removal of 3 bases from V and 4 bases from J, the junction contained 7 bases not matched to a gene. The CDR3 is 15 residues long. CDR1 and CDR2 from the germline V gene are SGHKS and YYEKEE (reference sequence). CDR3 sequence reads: CASSYDRGRSYGYTF. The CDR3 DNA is TGTGCCAGCAGCTACGACAGGGGGAGAAGCTATGGCTACACCTTC.